This T cell receptor beta chain is from a study of monozygotic twins with inflammatory bowel disease. One blood sample of roughly 2.5 ml was taken from each donor. With no T cell sorting beforehand, total RNA was isolated from whole blood. Each CDR3 protein gets one entry in TCRdb, which reprocessed the 5' RACE reads and gives no DNA. Its table records over 150,000 distinct CDR3 sequences. The germline gives CDR1 SGHTA, CDR2 FQGNSA. The CDR3 is made up of 15 amino acids. The sample was blood. The TCR comes from a human donor with ulcerative colitis or Crohn's disease, or a healthy co-twin of an affected twin (not recorded which). The chain recombines TRBV7-2 with TRBJ2-3; lacking DNA, the TRBD2 call made by TCRdb goes unchecked. This chain's CDR3 is CASSPKLTGGDTQYF. The full variable domain, in which reference TRBV7-2 and TRBJ2-3 provide the parts outside the CDR3, is GAGVSQSPSNKVTEKGKDVELRCDPISGHTALYWYRQSLGQGLEFLIYFQGNSAPDKSGLPSDRFSAERTGGSVSTLTIQRTQQEDSAVYLCASSPKLTGGDTQYFGPGTRLTVL.